Following are 27 T cell receptor beta chains from one sample sequenced in a study of T-cell reconstitution after alpha-beta-depleted transplantation in children. Unique molecular identifiers were used in preparing the TCRbeta library. TCRdb analysed the PCR reads with MiXCR anew, one entry per CDR3 protein. This sample carries a few hundred thousand distinct CDR3 sequences, 11% of them seen once, and the ten largest clones take roughly 5.5%. The starting material was PBMCs from the stem cell graft donor, obtained from the stem cell graft. The receptors here all came from a human donor who donated a stem cell graft to a child with acute myeloid leukemia.

The sample holds a few counts of this clonotype. V gene TRBV10-3 combines with J gene TRBJ2-1, with 9 bases matching TRBD2. The CDR3 consists of 14 residues. V gave up 10 bases and J gave up 7 bases; unmatched junction bases: 11. Germline values: CDR1 ENHRY, CDR2 SYGVKD. The CDR3 region is CASRLAAIENEQFF. The CDR3 nucleotides are TGTGCCAGCAGACTAGCGGCCATTGAAAATGAGCAGTTCTTC.

The rearrangement joins TRBV29-1 to TRBJ2-5; 8 nucleotides agree with TRBD2. Trimming cost V 3 bases and J 4 bases; bases outside gene matches: 7. Germline V lookup: CDR1 SQVTM, CDR2 ANQGSEA. CDR3 length equals 14 residues. CDR3 DNA: TGCAGCGTTGACCCCACGGGAGGGTTAGAGACCCAGTACTTC. The encoded protein is CSVDPTGGLETQYF. The full variable domain, its missing parts supplied by reference TRBV29-1 and TRBJ2-5, is SAVISQKPSRDICQRGTSLTIQCQVDSQVTMMFWYRQQPGQSLTLIATANQGSEATYESGFVIDKFPISRPNLTFSTLTVSNMSPEDSSIYLCSVDPTGGLETQYFGPGTRLLVL.

This clonotype was counted a few times. The rearrangement links TRBV4-2 to TRBJ2-1, with 7 bases fitting TRBD1. This CDR3 has 16 amino acids. V was pared by 0 bases and J by 0 bases, with 2 bases of the junction left unmatched. CDR1 and CDR2 (germline): LGHNA, YNFKEQ. The CDR3 DNA reads as TGTGCCAGCAGCCAAGAGACAGGGCTCTCCTACAATGAGCAGTTCTTC. It is translated as CASSQETGLSYNEQFF.

This clonotype was recorded once. The rearrangement joins TRBV30 to TRBJ1-1; D gene ambiguous. Trimming took off 2 bases at V and 1 base at J, with 11 bases between the two ends. CDR3 length: 14 amino acids. Looked up from germline, CDR1 is GTSNPN and CDR2 is SVGIG (reference sequence). The CDR3 DNA reads TGTGCCTGGAGTTTACCAGAGGGGAACACTGAAGCTTTCTTT. This codes for CAWSLPEGNTEAFF.

This clonotype was observed a handful of times. The chain employs TRBV10-3 and TRBJ2-3, with D unclear. V lost 8 bases, J lost 6 bases, and 18 bases lay in between. CDR3 length: 14 residues. In germline, CDR1 is ENHRY, CDR2 SYGVKD. CDR3 loop: CAIATPTWRDTQYF. The CDR3 coding sequence is TGTGCCATCGCCACCCCGACCTGGCGGGATACGCAGTATTTT.

The V gene is TRBV24-1, the J gene TRBJ2-6, with D uncertain. The CDR3 runs to 12 residues. Deletions cut 8 bases from V and 6 bases from J, with 7 bases between. CDR1 and CDR2 from the germline V gene are KGHDR and SFDVKD. The CDR3 region is CATKSLANVLTF. CDR3 DNA: TGTGCCACCAAGTCCTTGGCCAACGTCCTGACTTTC.

The J gene is TRBJ2-2, the V gene TRBV29-1; possible D gene TRBD1, 6 bases. CDR1 and CDR2 (germline): SQVTM, ANQGSEA. The CDR3 is 13 residues long. V was shortened by 4 bases and J by 7 bases, with 13 bases between the two germline ends. Here the CDR3 reads CSVGGPSGGELFF. CDR3 in DNA: TGCAGCGTTGGGGGGCCGTCAGGCGGGGAGCTGTTTTTT.

The rearrangement joins TRBV4-2 to TRBJ2-1, with 12 bases aligning to TRBD1. V shed 3 bases and J 9 bases; nucleotides not matched to a gene: 9. Germline V gene lookup returns CDR1 LGHNA and CDR2 YNFKEQ. The CDR3 is made up of 16 amino acids. The CDR3 here is CASSQNLQGQGAEQFF. The CDR3 DNA sequence: TGTGCCAGCAGCCAGAACCTGCAGGGACAGGGGGCTGAGCAGTTCTTC.

The chain combines TRBV10-3 with TRBJ2-2; either TRBD1 or TRBD2 may fit D (5 bases each). This CDR3 is 15 amino acids long. Trimming shortened V by 3 bases and J by 6 bases, and 14 bases separated the two germline ends. The germline V gene has CDR1 ENHRY and CDR2 SYGVKD. The CDR3 loop reads CAISELGGDAGELFF. Written as DNA, the CDR3 is TGTGCCATCAGTGAACTTGGGGGAGATGCCGGGGAGCTGTTTTTT.

The rearrangement links TRBV20-1 to TRBJ2-7, with 11 nucleotides matching TRBD2. Per the germline V gene, CDR1 is DFQATT and CDR2 is SNEGSKA (reference sequence). V dropped 6 bases and J dropped 1; count of bases not matched to a gene: 11. The CDR3 sequence is 16 residues long. The CDR3 DNA follows: TGCAGTGCGTTCGGACTAGCGGGCTACCGGTCCTACGAGCAGTACTTC. This codes for CSAFGLAGYRSYEQYF.

V is TRBV7-2 and J is TRBJ2-3, with unresolved D. V was cut by 6 bases and J by 6 bases, with 22 bases left in between. This CDR3 has 16 amino acids. Germline loops: CDR1 SGHTA, CDR2 FQGNSA. The CDR3 DNA reads TGTGCCAGCAGGCCTATGGGCAACAAAAGGGCGGATACGCAGTATTTT. Translation gives CASRPMGNKRADTQYF.

This clonotype was counted between two and nine times. The chain recombines TRBV5-1 with TRBJ2-1; 7 bases agree with TRBD2. The V and J ends lost 0 bases and 4 bases, in that order; junction bases with no gene match: 13. Germline values: CDR1 SGHRS, CDR2 YFSETQ. This CDR3 comprises 18 residues. CDR3 residues: CASSLVPLSGGPYNEQFF. In nucleotides, the CDR3 is TGCGCCAGCAGCTTGGTCCCCCTGTCGGGAGGACCTTACAATGAGCAGTTCTTC.

This clonotype was seen a few times. This rearrangement joins TRBV20-1 to TRBJ2-1, with 10 bases that match TRBD2. CDR1 is DFQATT and CDR2 is SNEGSKA in the germline V gene (reference sequence). This CDR3 has 14 residues. V shed 5 bases and J 5 bases; nucleotides not matched to a gene: 6. CDR3 sequence: CSAPPGLAHNEQFF. The CDR3 DNA sequence: TGCAGTGCTCCACCGGGACTAGCGCACAATGAGCAGTTCTTC.

This rearrangement joins TRBV5-1 to TRBJ2-3; D is perhaps TRBD2 (6 bases). Germline-derived CDR1 and CDR2 are SGHRS and YFSETQ. The germline V and J ends were trimmed by 4 bases and 4 bases, with 19 bases remaining between them. CDR3 length equals 16 residues. Written as DNA, the CDR3 is TGCGCCAGCAGCGCGCTCGACAGCGGGCTGGCAGATACGCAGTATTTT. Its protein product is CASSALDSGLADTQYF.

In its sample, this clonotype was seen many times. The chain couples TRBV6-2 or TRBV6-3 to TRBJ2-1; no clear D. CDR3 length equals 13 residues. Trimming pared 7 bases from V and 2 bases from J, leaving 9 bases between. Germline CDR1 is MNHEY and CDR2 is SVGEGT. In DNA, the CDR3 is TGTGCCAGCAACGGGTTGGCCTACAATGAGCAGTTCTTC. Amino acids: CASNGLAYNEQFF.

The chain couples TRBV21-1 to TRBJ2-6; TRBD1 is the table's D call, not checked against the DNA. TRBV21-1 is flagged as a pseudogene. The CDR3 sequence is 17 residues long. CDR3 region: CASSSRTGLVGANVLTF. The CDR3 nucleotides read TGTGCCAGCAGCTCGCGGACAGGGCTGGTAGGGGCCAACGTCCTGACTTTC.

In its sample, this clonotype was seen a few times. The V gene is TRBV7-9, the J gene TRBJ2-7, with D possibly matching TRBD2 (6 bases). This CDR3 region has 15 residues. In germline, CDR1 is SEHNR, CDR2 FQNEAQ (reference sequence). V was pared by 5 bases and J by 0 bases, with 14 bases between. The CDR3 DNA sequence: TGTGCCAGCAGCCCCCGGGACTCAGGCTCCTACGAGCAGTACTTC. Translated: CASSPRDSGSYEQYF.

The chain has TRBV7-6 and TRBJ2-1; TRBD2 matches at 8 bases. The CDR3 covers 17 residues. J was trimmed by 2 bases and V by 0 bases; bases with no gene match: 6. CDR1 is SGHVS, CDR2 FNYEAQ, per germline. The CDR3 DNA reads as TGTGCCAGCAGCTTAGCGGTTCGAGCGGGAGCCTACAATGAGCAGTTCTTC. Protein product: CASSLAVRAGAYNEQFF.

This clonotype was seen only a few times. The V gene is TRBV29-1, the J gene TRBJ2-2; TRBD2 matches at 7 bases. There are 15 residues in the CDR3. Per germline, CDR1 SQVTM and CDR2 ANQGSEA. With 3 bases clipped from V and 6 bases from J, the junction kept 10 bases outside the gene matches. CDR3 DNA: TGCAGCGTTGATTTTTCGGTTAGCGGGCCCGGGGAGCTGTTTTTT. As protein: CSVDFSVSGPGELFF.

This clonotype was recorded at least ten times. This chain joins TRBV6-2 or TRBV6-3 and TRBJ2-5; TRBD2 might be the D (6 bases). CDR1 is MNHEY, CDR2 SVGEGT, per germline. This CDR3 is 15 amino acids long. V was pared by 2 bases and J by 1 base, with 11 bases between. CDR3 sequence: CASSYGVGGQETQYF. CDR3 DNA: TGTGCCAGCAGTTACGGTGTCGGGGGCCAAGAGACCCAGTACTTC.

The rearrangement joins TRBV27 to TRBJ2-1; a weak D match, TRBD1 (5 bases). Trimming stripped 6 bases from V and 7 bases from J, with 10 bases between. CDR3 length equals 12 residues. Per the germline V gene, CDR1 is MNHEY and CDR2 is SMNVEV (reference sequence). CDR3 coding DNA: TGTGCCAGCAGCATGGGGCAGAATGAGCAGTTCTTC. It codes for CASSMGQNEQFF.

This clonotype has at least ten counts. The chain has TRBV9 and TRBJ2-2; 11 bases align to TRBD1. The trim removed 3 bases at V and 7 bases at J, leaving 11 bases unmatched. The CDR3 consists of 17 residues. Per the germline V gene, CDR1 is SGDLS and CDR2 is YYNGEE. The CDR3 nucleotides read TGTGCCAGCAGCGCGAACCGGGACAGGGGGATGATCGGGGAGCTGTTTTTT. It specifies CASSANRDRGMIGELFF.

This chain joins TRBV18 and TRBJ1-6, with D possibly TRBD1 on 6 matching bases. The CDR3 is 14 amino acids. The V gene's germline CDR1 is KGHSH and CDR2 LQKENI. Trimming removed 3 bases from V and 5 bases from J, with 8 bases in between. The CDR3 reads CASSPGHDNSPLHF. In DNA, the CDR3 is TGTGCCAGCTCACCGGGACACGATAATTCACCCCTCCACTTT.

CDR3 sequence: CASSQGLTGLHIYGYTF. The CDR3 coding sequence is TGCGCCAGCAGCCAAGGATTGACAGGGTTACATATCTATGGCTACACCTTC. J is TRBJ1-2 and V is TRBV4-3; TRBD1 matches at 7 bases. The CDR3 length is 17 residues. V shed 1 base and J 4 bases; nucleotides not matched to a gene: 12. Germline CDR1 reads LGHNA; CDR2 reads YSLEER.

This clonotype was observed a handful of times. The chain joins TRBV10-3 to TRBJ2-3; D is undetermined. This CDR3 region has 15 residues. Germline CDR1 ENHRY, CDR2 SYGVKD. V dropped 0 bases and J dropped 0 bases, with 7 bases sitting between them. The CDR3 coding sequence is TGTGCCATCAGTGAGTCCTCGGCCAGCACAGATACGCAGTATTTT. It specifies CAISESSASTDTQYF.

The chain couples TRBV5-1 to TRBJ1-1, with TRBD1 as a possible D gene (5 bases). Germline V lookup: CDR1 SGHRS, CDR2 YFSETQ. The CDR3 consists of 14 residues. The germline V and J ends were trimmed by 4 bases and 1 base, with 11 bases remaining between them. CDR3 region: CASSRDAGNTEAFF. The CDR3 DNA sequence: TGCGCCAGCAGCCGGGACGCGGGGAACACTGAAGCTTTCTTT.

This clonotype was observed at least ten times. The chain employs TRBV5-1 and TRBJ1-2, with D perhaps TRBD1 (5 bases). Trimming took 5 bases from V and 7 from J, leaving 18 bases between them. The germline V gene has CDR1 SGHRS and CDR2 YFSETQ. The CDR3 loop spans 14 amino acids. This CDR3 is CASSLDSRGGGYTF. The CDR3 nucleotides are TGCGCCAGCAGTCTTGACAGCCGAGGCGGTGGCTACACCTTC. The full variable domain, its missing parts supplied by reference TRBV5-1 and TRBJ1-2, is KAGVTQTPRYLIKTRGQQVTLSCSPISGHRSVSWYQQTPGQGLQFLFEYFSETQRNKGNFPGRFSGRQFSNSRSEMNVSTLELGDSALYLCASSLDSRGGGYTFGSGTRLTVV.